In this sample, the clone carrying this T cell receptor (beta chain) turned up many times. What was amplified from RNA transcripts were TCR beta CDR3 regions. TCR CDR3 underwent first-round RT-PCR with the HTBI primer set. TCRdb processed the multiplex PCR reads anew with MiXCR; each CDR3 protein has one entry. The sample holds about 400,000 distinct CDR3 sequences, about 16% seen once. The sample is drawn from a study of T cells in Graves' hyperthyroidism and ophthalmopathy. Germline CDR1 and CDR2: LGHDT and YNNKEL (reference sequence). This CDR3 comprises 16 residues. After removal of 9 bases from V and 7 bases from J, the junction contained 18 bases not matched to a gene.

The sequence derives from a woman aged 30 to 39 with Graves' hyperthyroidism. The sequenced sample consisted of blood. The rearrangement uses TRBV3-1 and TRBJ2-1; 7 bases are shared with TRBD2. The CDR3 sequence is CASTAGAGVMGNEQFF. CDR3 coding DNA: TGTGCCAGTACTGCCGGGGCGGGAGTAATGGGGAATGAGCAGTTCTTC.